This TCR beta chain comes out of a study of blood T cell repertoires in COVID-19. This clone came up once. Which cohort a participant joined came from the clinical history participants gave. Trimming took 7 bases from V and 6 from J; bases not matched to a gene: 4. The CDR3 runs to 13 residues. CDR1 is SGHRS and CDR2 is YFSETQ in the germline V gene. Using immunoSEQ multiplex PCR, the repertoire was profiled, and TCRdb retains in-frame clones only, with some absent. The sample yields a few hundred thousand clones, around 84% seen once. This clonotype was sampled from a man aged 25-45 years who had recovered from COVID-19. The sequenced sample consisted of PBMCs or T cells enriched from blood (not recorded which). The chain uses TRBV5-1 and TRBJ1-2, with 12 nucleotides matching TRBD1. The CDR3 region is CASGGQGAHGYTF. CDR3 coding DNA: TGCGCCAGCGGGGGACAGGGGGCTCATGGCTACACCTTC.